The clone carrying this TCR beta chain occurred a few times. Its cognate antigen is unknown. The CDR3 consists of 14 residues. The V gene lost 5 bases and the J gene lost 2 bases, with 13 bases spanning the gap. In TCRdb, the reads were re-called with MiXCR into one record per CDR3 protein. The sample shows approximately 910,000 distinct CDR3 sequences, approximately 30% of them seen only once. This sample was included in a study of T cell repertoires in cytomegalovirus infection. This receptor was identified in a human donor in good health (CMV status not recorded). Some clones in this sample may be carry-over from other donors' samples. Source: cultured CD8+ T cells from PBMCs, taken from culture after CMV antigen stimulation. The chain combines TRBV12-3 or TRBV12-4 with TRBJ2-7; TRBD1 is a possible D gene (6 bases). The CDR3 reads CASSPFGQTYEQYF. In nucleotides, the CDR3 is TGTGCCAGCAGTCCCTTTGGACAGACCTACGAGCAGTACTTC.